These T cell receptor beta chains were read from a single sample in a study of T-cell reconstitution after alpha-beta-depleted transplantation in children. TCRdb reprocessed the PCR reads with MiXCR, giving one entry per CDR3 protein. Of a few hundred thousand distinct CDR3 sequences in the sample, roughly 7% were seen once. The sample consisted of PBMCs, taken before TCRalphabeta/CD19-depleted stem cell transplant. The receptors were gathered from a boy between 2 and 10 years old with acute lymphoblastic leukemia, due to receive a stem cell transplant. CDR3s include the opening cysteine and the closing phenylalanine or tryptophan. The D gene is left open where the match is weak. Size values are once, few and many counts, or a class for expanded clones, and some rows have none.

J gene: TRBJ1-5; D gene: .; V gene: TRBV7-9; clone size: many; CDR3 protein: CASSGRFEGQPQHF; CDR3 DNA: TGTGCCAGCAGCGGGCGTTTTGAGGGTCAGCCCCAGCATTTT
J gene: TRBJ1-1; D gene: .; V gene: TRBV12-3/TRBV12-4; clone size: few; CDR3 protein: CASSFEGTEAFF; CDR3 DNA: TGTGCCAGCAGTTTTGAGGGGACTGAAGCTTTCTTT
J gene: TRBJ1-6; D gene: .; V gene: TRBV7-9; clone size: many; CDR3 protein: CASSFNRDNSPLHF; CDR3 DNA: TGTGCCAGCAGCTTTAACAGGGATAATTCACCCCTCCACTTT
J gene: TRBJ2-3; D gene: TRBD2; V gene: TRBV7-2; clone size: many; CDR3 protein: CASSFGGEDTQYF; CDR3 DNA: TGTGCCAGCAGCTTCGGGGGGGAAGATACGCAGTATTTT
J gene: TRBJ2-1; D gene: .; V gene: TRBV14; clone size: .; CDR3 protein: CASSQVVSYNEQFF; CDR3 DNA: TGTGCCAGCAGCCAAGTGGTCTCCTACAATGAGCAGTTCTTC
J gene: TRBJ2-5; D gene: .; V gene: TRBV7-2; clone size: .; CDR3 protein: CASSPLFWQGQETQYF; CDR3 DNA: TGTGCCAGCAGCCCCTTATTTTGGCAGGGACAAGAGACCCAGTACTTC
J gene: TRBJ2-7; D gene: TRBD2; V gene: TRBV30; clone size: .; CDR3 protein: CAWSVTAPRASGRLYSYEQYF; CDR3 DNA: TGTGCCTGGAGTGTGACAGCCCCTCGGGCTAGCGGGAGGTTATACTCCTACGAGCAGTACTTC
J gene: TRBJ2-5; D gene: .; V gene: TRBV29-1; clone size: many; CDR3 protein: CSVDFGNLETQYF; CDR3 DNA: TGCAGCGTTGATTTTGGAAATTTAGAGACCCAGTACTTC
J gene: TRBJ1-5; D gene: .; V gene: TRBV3-1; clone size: many; CDR3 protein: CASSQVPDQPQHF; CDR3 DNA: TGTGCCAGCAGCCAAGTTCCAGATCAGCCCCAGCATTTT
J gene: TRBJ2-7; D gene: .; V gene: TRBV28; clone size: many; CDR3 protein: CASSFGGEQYF; CDR3 DNA: TGTGCCAGCAGTTTCGGGGGCGAGCAGTACTTC
J gene: TRBJ2-2; D gene: .; V gene: TRBV7-9; clone size: .; CDR3 protein: CASSPVLASGELFF; CDR3 DNA: TGTGCCAGCAGCCCGGTACTAGCCTCCGGGGAGCTGTTTTTT
J gene: TRBJ2-1; D gene: TRBD1; V gene: TRBV5-1; clone size: many; CDR3 protein: CASRTGGFSYNEQFF; CDR3 DNA: TGCGCCAGCAGGACAGGGGGTTTCTCCTACAATGAGCAGTTCTTC
J gene: TRBJ1-1; D gene: .; V gene: TRBV7-3; clone size: few; CDR3 protein: CASSLGPGGGTEAFF; CDR3 DNA: TGTGCCAGCAGCTTAGGTCCCGGGGGAGGCACTGAAGCTTTCTTT